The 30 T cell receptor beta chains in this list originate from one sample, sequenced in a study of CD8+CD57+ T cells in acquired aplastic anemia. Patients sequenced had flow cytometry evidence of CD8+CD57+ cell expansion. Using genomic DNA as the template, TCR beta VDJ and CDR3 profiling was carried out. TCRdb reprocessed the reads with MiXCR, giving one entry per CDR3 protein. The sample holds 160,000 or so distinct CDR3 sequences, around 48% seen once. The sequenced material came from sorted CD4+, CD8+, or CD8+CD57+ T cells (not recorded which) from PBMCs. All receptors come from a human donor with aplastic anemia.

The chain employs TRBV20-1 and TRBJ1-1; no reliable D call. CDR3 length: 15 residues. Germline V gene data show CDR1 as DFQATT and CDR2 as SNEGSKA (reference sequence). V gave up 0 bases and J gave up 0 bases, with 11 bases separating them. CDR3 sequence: CSARELGQVNTEAFF. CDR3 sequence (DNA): TGCAGTGCTAGAGAACTCGGGCAGGTGAACACTGAAGCTTTCTTT.

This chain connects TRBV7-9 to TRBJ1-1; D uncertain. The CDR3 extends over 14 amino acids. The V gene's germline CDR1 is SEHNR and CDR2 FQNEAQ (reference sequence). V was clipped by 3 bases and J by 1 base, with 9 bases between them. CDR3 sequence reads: CASSLLHWNTEAFF. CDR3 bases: TGTGCCAGCAGCTTGTTGCATTGGAACACTGAAGCTTTCTTT.

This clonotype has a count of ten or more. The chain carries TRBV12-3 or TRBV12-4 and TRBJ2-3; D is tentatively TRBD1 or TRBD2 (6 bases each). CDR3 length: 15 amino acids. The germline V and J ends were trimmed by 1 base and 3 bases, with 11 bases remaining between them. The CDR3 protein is CASSLGRGVTDTQYF. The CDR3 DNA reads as TGTGCCAGCAGTTTAGGAAGGGGGGTAACAGATACGCAGTATTTT.

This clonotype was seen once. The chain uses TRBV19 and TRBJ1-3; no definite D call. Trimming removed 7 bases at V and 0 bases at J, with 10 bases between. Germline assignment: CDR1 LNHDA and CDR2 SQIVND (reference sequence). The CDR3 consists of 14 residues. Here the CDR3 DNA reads TGTGCCAGTATGAAAAGGTCCTCTGGAAACACCATATATTTT. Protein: CASMKRSSGNTIYF.

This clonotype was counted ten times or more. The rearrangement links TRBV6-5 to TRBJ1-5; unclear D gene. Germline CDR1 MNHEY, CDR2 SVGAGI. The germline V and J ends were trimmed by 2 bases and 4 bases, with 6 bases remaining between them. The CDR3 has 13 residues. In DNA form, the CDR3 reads TGTGCCAGCAGTTACCTTGGGAATCAGCCCCAGCATTTT. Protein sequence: CASSYLGNQPQHF.

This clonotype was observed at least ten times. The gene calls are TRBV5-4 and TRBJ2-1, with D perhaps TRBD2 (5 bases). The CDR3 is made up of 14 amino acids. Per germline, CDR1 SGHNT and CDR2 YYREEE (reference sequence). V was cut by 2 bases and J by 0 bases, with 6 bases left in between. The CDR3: CASSLRGSYNEQFF. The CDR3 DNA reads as TGTGCCAGCAGCTTACGGGGCTCCTACAATGAGCAGTTCTTC.

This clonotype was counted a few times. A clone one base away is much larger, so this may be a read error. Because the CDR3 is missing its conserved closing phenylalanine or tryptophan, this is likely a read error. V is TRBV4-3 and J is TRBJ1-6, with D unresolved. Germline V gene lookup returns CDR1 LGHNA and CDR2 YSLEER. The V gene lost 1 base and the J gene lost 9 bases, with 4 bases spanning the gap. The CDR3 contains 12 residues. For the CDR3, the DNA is TGCGCCAGCAGCCAAGGTGGTTCACCCCTCCACTCT. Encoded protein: CASSQGGSPLHS.

CDR3 DNA: TGCAGTGCTAGAGATTCAAGCACTGAAGCTTTCTTT. Encoded protein: CSARDSSTEAFF. The rearrangement links TRBV20-1 to TRBJ1-1; unclear D gene. CDR3 length equals 12 residues. The germline CDR1 and CDR2 sequences are DFQATT and SNEGSKA (reference sequence). V dropped 0 bases and J dropped 4 bases, with 6 bases sitting between them.

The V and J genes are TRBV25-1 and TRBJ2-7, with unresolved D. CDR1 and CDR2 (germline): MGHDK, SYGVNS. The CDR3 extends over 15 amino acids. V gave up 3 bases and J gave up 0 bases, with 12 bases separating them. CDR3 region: CASSDAHWTSYEQYF. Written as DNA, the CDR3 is TGTGCCAGCAGTGACGCGCACTGGACCTCCTACGAGCAGTACTTC.

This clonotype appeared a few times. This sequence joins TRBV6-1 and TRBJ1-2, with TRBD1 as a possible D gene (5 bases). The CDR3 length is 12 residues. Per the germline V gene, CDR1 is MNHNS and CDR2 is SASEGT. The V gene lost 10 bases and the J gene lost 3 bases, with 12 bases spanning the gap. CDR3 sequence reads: CATRDRDYGYTF. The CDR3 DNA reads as TGTGCCACACGGGACCGTGACTATGGCTACACCTTC.

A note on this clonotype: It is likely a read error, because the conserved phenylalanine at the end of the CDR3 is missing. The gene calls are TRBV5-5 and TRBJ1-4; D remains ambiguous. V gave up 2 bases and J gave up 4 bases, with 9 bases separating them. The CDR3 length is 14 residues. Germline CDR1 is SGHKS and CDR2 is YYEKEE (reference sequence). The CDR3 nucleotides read TGTGCCAGCAGCTTCGCAGGTCTTAATGAAAAACTGTTTCTT. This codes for CASSFAGLNEKLFL.

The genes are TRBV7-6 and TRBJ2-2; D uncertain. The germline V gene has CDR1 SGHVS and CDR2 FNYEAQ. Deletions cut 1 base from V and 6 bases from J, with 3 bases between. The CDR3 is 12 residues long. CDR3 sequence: CASSLGSGELFF. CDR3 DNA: TGTGCCAGCAGCTTAGGATCCGGGGAGCTGTTTTTT.

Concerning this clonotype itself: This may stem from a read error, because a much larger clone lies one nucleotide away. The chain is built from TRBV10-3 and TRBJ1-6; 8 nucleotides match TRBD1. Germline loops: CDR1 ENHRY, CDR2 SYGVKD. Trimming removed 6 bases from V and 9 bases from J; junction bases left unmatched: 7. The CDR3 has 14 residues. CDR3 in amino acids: CAIRYRGGPSPLHF. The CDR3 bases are TGTGCCATCAGGTACAGGGGGGGCCCTTCACCCCTCCACTTT.

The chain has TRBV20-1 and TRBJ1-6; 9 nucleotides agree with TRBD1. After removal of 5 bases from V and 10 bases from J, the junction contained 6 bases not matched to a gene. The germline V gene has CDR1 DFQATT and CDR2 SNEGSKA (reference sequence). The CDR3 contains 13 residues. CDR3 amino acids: CSALTGTGSPLHF. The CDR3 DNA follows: TGCAGTGCTTTAACCGGGACAGGGTCACCCCTCCACTTT.

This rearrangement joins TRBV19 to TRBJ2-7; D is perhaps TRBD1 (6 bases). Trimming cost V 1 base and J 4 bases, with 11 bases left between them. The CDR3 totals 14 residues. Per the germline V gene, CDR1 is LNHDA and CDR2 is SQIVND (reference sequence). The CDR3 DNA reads TGTGCCAGTAGTATAGGCGGCAGGGGTTACGAGCAGTACTTC. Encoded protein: CASSIGGRGYEQYF.

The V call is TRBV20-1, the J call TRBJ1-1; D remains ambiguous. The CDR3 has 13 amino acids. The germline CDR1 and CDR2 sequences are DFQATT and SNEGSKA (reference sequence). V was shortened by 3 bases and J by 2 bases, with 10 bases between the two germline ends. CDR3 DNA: TGCAGTGCTAGGGCCCAGGCAAACACTGAAGCTTTCTTT. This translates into CSARAQANTEAFF.

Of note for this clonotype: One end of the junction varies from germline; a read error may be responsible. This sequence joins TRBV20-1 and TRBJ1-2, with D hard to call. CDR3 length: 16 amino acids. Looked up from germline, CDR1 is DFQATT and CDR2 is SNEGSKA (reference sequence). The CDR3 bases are TGCAGTGCCGAACGCCCGTTTACAGAGGGCTCGTATGGCCACACCTTC. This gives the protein CSAERPFTEGSYGHTF.

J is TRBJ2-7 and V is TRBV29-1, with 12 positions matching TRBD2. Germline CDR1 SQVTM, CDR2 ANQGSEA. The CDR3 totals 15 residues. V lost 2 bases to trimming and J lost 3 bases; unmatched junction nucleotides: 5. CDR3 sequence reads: CSVENLAGGNYEQYF. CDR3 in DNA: TGCAGCGTTGAAAACCTAGCGGGAGGGAACTACGAGCAGTACTTC.

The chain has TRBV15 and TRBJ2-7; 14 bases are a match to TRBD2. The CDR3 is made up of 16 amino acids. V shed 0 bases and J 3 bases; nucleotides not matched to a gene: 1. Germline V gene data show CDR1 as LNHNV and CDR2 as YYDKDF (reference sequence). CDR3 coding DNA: TGTGCCACCAGCAGAGATGGGACTAGCGGGGGCTACGAGCAGTACTTC. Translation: CATSRDGTSGGYEQYF. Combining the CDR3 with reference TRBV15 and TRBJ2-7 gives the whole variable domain DAMVIQNPRYQVTQFGKPVTLSCSQTLNHNVMYWYQQKSSQAPKLLFHYYDKDFNNEADTPDNFQSRRPNTSFCFLDIRSPGLGDTAMYLCATSRDGTSGGYEQYFGPGTRLTVT.

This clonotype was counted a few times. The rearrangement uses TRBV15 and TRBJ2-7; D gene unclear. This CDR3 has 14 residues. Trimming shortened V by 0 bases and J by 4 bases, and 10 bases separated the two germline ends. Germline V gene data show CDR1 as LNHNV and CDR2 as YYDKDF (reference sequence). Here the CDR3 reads CATSRDKARYEQYF. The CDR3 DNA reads TGTGCCACCAGCAGAGATAAGGCCAGATACGAGCAGTACTTC.

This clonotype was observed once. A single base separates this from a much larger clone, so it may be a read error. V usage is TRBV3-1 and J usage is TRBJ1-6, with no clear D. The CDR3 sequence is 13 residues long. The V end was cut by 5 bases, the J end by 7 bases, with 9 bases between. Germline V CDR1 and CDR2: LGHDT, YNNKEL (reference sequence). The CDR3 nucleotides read TGTGCCAGCAGCTGGCAGGCGAATTCACCCCTCCACTTT. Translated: CASSWQANSPLHF.

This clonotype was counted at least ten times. The CDR3 spells CASSPTGRGVPPYEQYF. The DNA of the CDR3 is TGTGCCAGTAGTCCTACAGGTCGGGGAGTCCCTCCCTACGAGCAGTACTTC. The gene calls are TRBV19 and TRBJ2-7; D is perhaps TRBD1 or TRBD2 (5 bases each). CDR3 size: 17 residues. Germline V lookup: CDR1 LNHDA, CDR2 SQIVND (reference sequence). V lost 5 bases and J lost 2, with 22 bases in between.

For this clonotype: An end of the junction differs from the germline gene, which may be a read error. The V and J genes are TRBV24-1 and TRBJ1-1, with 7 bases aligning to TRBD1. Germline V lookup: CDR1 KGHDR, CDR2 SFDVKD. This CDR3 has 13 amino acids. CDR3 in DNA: TGTGCCACCCGTGATTCGACAGGGACCGAAGCTTTCTTT. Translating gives CATRDSTGTEAFF.

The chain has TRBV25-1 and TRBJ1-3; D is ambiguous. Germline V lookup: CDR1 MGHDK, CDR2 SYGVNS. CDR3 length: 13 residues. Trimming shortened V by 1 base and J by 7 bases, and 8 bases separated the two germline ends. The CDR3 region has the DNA TGTGCCAGCAGTGAATTCCTTGTCAACACCATATATTTT. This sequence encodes CASSEFLVNTIYF.

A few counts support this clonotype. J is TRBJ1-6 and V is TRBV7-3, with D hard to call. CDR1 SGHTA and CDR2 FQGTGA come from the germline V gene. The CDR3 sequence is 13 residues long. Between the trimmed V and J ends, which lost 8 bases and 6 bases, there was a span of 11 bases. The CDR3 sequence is CASERQINSPLHF. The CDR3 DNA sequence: TGTGCCAGCGAGAGACAAATTAATTCACCCCTCCACTTT.

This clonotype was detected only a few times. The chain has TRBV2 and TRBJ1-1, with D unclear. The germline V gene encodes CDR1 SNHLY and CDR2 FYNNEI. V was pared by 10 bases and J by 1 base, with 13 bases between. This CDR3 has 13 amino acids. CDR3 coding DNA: TGTGCCACTGGAGGGATAGGGAACACTGAAGCTTTCTTT. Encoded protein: CATGGIGNTEAFF.

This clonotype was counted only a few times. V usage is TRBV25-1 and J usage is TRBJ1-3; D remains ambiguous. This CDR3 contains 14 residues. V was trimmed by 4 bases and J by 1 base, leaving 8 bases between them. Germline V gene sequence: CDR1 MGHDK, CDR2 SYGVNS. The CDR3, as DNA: TGTGCCAGCAGTGTGGTCGGGTCTGGAAACACCATATATTTT. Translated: CASSVVGSGNTIYF.

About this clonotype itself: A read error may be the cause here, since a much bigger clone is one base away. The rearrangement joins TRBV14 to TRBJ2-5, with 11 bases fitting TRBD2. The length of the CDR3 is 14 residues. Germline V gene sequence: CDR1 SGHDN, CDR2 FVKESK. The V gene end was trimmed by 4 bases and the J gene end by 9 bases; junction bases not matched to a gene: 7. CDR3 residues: CASSRGLAEGPQYF. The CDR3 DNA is TGTGCCAGCAGCCGGGGACTAGCGGAGGGCCCCCAGTACTTC.

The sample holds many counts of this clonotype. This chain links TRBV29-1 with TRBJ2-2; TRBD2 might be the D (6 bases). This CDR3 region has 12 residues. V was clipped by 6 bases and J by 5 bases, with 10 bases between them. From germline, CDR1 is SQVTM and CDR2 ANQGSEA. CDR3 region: CSVAEGTGELFF. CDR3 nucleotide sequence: TGCAGCGTAGCGGAGGGAACCGGGGAGCTGTTTTTT.

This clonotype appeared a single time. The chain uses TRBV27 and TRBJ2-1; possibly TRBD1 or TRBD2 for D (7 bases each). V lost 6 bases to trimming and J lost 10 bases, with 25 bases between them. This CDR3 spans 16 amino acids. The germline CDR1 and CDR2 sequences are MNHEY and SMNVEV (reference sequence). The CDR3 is CASSQLALGGGEEQFF. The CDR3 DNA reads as TGTGCCAGCAGCCAACTAGCGCTGGGAGGGGGCGAAGAGCAGTTCTTC.